This T cell receptor (beta chain) originates from a study of shared clonotypes between healthy human individuals. Overall study: Per donor, CD8 memory used one plate, CD8 naive used two, CD4 memory used three and CD4 naive used three. Whole-study results and caveats: Clonotypes shared by all four donors outscored non-shared clonotypes in generation probability. Clonotype sharing among donors, it was expected, would be affected by sequencing depth.

200 to 250 ng DNA, about 33,000 T cell genomes, went into each sorted-subset replicate PCR. The method was immunoSEQ multiplex PCR; TCRdb's version includes in-frame clones alone and lacks a portion of them. The data hold about 2.1 million clones, with just over 90% observed a single time. Regarding this clone: Its antigen is as yet unknown.

CD8 cells regarded as naive lacked CD45RO, were positively chosen for CCR7, and omitted terminally differentiated effector memory CD45RA+ cells. Germline V gives CDR1 SGDLS, CDR2 YYNGEE. The V segment lost 0 bases and the J segment 3 bases; nucleotides outside the gene matches: 4. This CDR3 has 15 residues. Sequencing was carried out using naive CD8+ T cells from PBMCs. This clonotype was sampled from a man aged 18 to 35 in good health. Some clones in this sample may be carry-over from other donors' samples. The chain joins TRBV9 to TRBJ2-7; 9 bases align to TRBD1. The CDR3 DNA reads TGTGCCAGCAGCGTAGGGACAGGGGAATACTACGAGCAGTACTTC. Translating it yields CASSVGTGEYYEQYF.